The 8 T cell receptor beta chains listed next were all sequenced from one sample in a study of T cell clones after liver transplantation. Sequenced by immunoSEQ multiplex PCR; TCRdb stores in-frame clones only, minus some. The repertoire holds under 60,000 clones, under 85% seen once, with about a tenth in the top ten. The sequencing used CD4+ T cells from blood, collected at the 22-month timepoint. All receptors come from a human patient who received a liver transplant. Certain T cells may be donor cells from the graft.

This clone was counted a few times. The chain joins TRBV19 to TRBJ1-5; D might be TRBD1 (5 bases). Between the trimmed V and J ends, which lost 3 bases and 7 bases, there was a span of 16 bases. From germline, CDR1 is LNHDA and CDR2 SQIVND (reference sequence). The CDR3 has 15 residues. The CDR3 coding sequence is TGTGCCAGTAGTATTATCCAGGGATTCGGACAGCCCCAGCATTTT. It encodes CASSIIQGFGQPQHF.

The chain links TRBV5-1 to TRBJ2-5, with a tentative D call TRBD1 (6 bases). The J call may be mistaken, given a closer DNA end match to TRBJ2-7. There are 13 residues in the CDR3. Germline loops: CDR1 SGHRS, CDR2 YFSETQ. CDR3 DNA: TGCGCCAGCAGGGAGACAGGAACATACGAGCAGTACTTC. It codes for CASRETGTYEQYF.

V and J are TRBV11-2 and TRBJ1-2, with 7 bases lining up with TRBD1. This CDR3 has 15 amino acids. CDR1 is SGHAT, CDR2 FQNNGV, per germline. Unmatched junction bases numbered 9, after V lost 5 bases and J lost 3 bases. The CDR3 here is CASSHLRQGDYGYTF. In nucleotides, the CDR3 is TGTGCCAGCAGCCACCTACGGCAGGGGGACTATGGCTACACCTTC.

The V gene is TRBV4-1, the J gene TRBJ2-1; 9 bases are a match to TRBD1. The germline V gene encodes CDR1 MGHRA and CDR2 YSYEKL. The CDR3 sequence is 17 residues long. Losses at the gene ends were 0 bases for V and 8 bases for J; bases not matched to a gene: 11. In DNA, the CDR3 is TGCGCCAGCAGCCAAGATTTAAGGACAGGGGTTTCCGATGAGCAGTTCTTC. It specifies CASSQDLRTGVSDEQFF.

V is TRBV19 and J is TRBJ1-2; D not certain. V shed 1 base and J shed 2 bases, with 8 bases lying between them. CDR1 is LNHDA, CDR2 SQIVND, per germline (reference sequence). This CDR3 region has 14 residues. CDR3 amino acids: CASSIVPPNYGYTF. The CDR3 nucleotides are TGTGCCAGTAGTATAGTACCGCCCAACTATGGCTACACCTTC.

The rearrangement uses TRBV19 and TRBJ2-5; 7 nucleotides line up with TRBD1. The V and J ends lost 3 bases and 5 bases, in that order; junction bases with no gene match: 6. CDR1 and CDR2 from the germline V gene are LNHDA and SQIVND (reference sequence). This CDR3 contains 14 residues. In nucleotides, the CDR3 is TGTGCCAGTAGTATTGGGACAGCCAGGGAGACCCAGTACTTC. Translated: CASSIGTARETQYF.

The J gene is TRBJ2-3, the V gene TRBV7-3, with 12 nucleotides matching TRBD1. The CDR3 totals 15 residues. V shed 5 bases and J 5 bases; nucleotides not matched to a gene: 5. Germline-derived CDR1 and CDR2 are SGHTA and FQGTGA. The CDR3 region is CASSRDRGLEDTQYF. CDR3 sequence (DNA): TGTGCCAGCAGCCGGGACAGGGGGCTTGAAGATACGCAGTATTTT.

This chain uses TRBV7-2 with TRBJ2-1, with 8 bases lining up with TRBD1. V lost 1 base, J lost 6 bases, and 5 bases stayed unmatched. CDR1 is SGHTA and CDR2 is FQGNSA in the germline V gene. The length of the CDR3 is 15 residues. CDR3 DNA: TGTGCCAGCAGCTTAGACGCACAGGGGGGCAATGAGCAGTTCTTC. Its translation is CASSLDAQGGNEQFF.